The 2 T cell receptor beta chains below all came from one sample that was sequenced in a study of T cells in Graves' hyperthyroidism and ophthalmopathy. Researchers took RNA transcripts and amplified the TCR beta CDR3 regions from them. The HTBI primer set served for first-round RT-PCR of the TCR CDR3. A single record per CDR3 protein comes from TCRdb applying MiXCR to the multiplex PCR reads. The sample records 480,000 or so distinct CDR3 sequences, approximately 48% being singletons. The sequencing input was peripheral blood or thyroid tissue (not recorded which). The receptors originated from an adult woman with Graves' disease, either hyperthyroidism or ophthalmopathy (not recorded which).

The chain links TRBV11-2 to TRBJ2-5; 7 nucleotides match TRBD1. In germline, CDR1 is SGHAT, CDR2 FQNNGV. Unmatched junction bases numbered 8, after V lost 3 bases and J lost 4 bases. This CDR3 comprises 15 residues. The CDR3: CASSFQTGPRETQYF. The CDR3 nucleotides are TGTGCCAGCAGCTTCCAGACAGGGCCAAGAGAGACCCAGTACTTC.

This clonotype was seen at least ten times. The chain carries TRBV15 and TRBJ1-5, with D uncertain. V shed 0 bases and J shed 15 bases, with 15 bases lying between them. CDR1 and CDR2 from the germline V gene are LNHNV and YYDKDF (reference sequence). This CDR3 has 13 residues. The CDR3 here is CATSRDRLRMSHF. Written as DNA, the CDR3 is TGTGCCACCAGCAGAGATCGGTTACGTATGTCGCATTTT.